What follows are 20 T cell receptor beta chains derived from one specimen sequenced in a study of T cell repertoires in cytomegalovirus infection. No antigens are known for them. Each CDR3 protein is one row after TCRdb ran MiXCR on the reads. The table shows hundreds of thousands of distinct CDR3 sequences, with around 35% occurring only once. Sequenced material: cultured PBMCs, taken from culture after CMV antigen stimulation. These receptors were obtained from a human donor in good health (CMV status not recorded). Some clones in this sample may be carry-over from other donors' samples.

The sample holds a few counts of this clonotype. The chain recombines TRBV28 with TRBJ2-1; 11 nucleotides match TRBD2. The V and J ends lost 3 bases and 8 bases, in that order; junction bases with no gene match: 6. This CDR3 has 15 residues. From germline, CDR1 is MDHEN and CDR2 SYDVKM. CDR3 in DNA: TGTGCCAGCAGTTTTAGACTAGCGGGAATCGATGAGCAGTTCTTC. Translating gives CASSFRLAGIDEQFF.

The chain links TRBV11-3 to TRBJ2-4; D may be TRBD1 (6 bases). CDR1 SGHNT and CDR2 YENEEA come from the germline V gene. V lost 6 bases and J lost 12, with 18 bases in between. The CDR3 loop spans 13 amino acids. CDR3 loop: CASSDEGGRAQYF. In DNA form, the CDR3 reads TGTGCCAGCAGTGATGAAGGGGGTCGAGCTCAGTACTTC.

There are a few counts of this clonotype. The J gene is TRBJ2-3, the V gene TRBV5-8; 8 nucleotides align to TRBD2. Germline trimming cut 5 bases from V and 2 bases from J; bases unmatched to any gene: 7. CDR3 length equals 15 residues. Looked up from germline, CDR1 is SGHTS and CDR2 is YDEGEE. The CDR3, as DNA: TGTGCCAGCAGGCCCCTAGCGGGCCTCACAGATACGCAGTATTTT. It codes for CASRPLAGLTDTQYF.

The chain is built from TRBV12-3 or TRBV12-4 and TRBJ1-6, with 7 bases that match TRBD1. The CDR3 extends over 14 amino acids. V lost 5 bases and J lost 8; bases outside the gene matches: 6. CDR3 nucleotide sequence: TGTGCCAGCAGTACCCCAGGGGGTTATTCACCCCTCCACTTT. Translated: CASSTPGGYSPLHF.

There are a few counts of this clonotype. The CDR3 here is CASSWVGKAYEQYF. CDR3 in DNA: TGTGCCAGCAGTTGGGTCGGGAAAGCCTACGAGCAGTACTTC. This sequence joins TRBV28 and TRBJ2-7; a possible D gene is TRBD2 (5 bases). CDR1 MDHEN and CDR2 SYDVKM come from the germline V gene. V was trimmed by 4 bases and J by 2 bases, leaving 12 bases between them. CDR3 size: 14 residues.

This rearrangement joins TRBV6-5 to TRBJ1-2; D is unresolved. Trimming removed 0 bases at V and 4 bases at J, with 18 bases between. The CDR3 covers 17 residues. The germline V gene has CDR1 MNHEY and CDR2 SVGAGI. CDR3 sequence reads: CASSYSSQVGPLYGYTF. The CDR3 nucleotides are TGTGCCAGCAGTTACTCGTCCCAGGTCGGACCTCTCTATGGCTACACCTTC.

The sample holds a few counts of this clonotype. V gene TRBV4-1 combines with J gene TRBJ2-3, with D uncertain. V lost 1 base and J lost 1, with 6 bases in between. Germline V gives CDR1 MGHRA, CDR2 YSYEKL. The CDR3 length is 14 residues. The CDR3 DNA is TGCGCCAGCAGCCAAGGAGACGGCACAGATACGCAGTATTTT. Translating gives CASSQGDGTDTQYF.

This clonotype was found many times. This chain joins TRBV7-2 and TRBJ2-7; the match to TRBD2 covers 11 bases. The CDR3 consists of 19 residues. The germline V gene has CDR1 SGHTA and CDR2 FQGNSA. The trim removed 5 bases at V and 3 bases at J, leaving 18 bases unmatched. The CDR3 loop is CASSPPGGASGRTVYEQYF. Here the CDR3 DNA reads TGTGCCAGCAGCCCACCGGGGGGGGCTAGCGGGAGGACCGTCTACGAGCAGTACTTC.

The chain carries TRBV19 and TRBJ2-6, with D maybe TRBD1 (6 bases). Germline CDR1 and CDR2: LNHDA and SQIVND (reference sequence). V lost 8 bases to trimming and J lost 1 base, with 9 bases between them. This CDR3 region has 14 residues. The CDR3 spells CASRQASGANVLTF. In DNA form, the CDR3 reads TGTGCCAGTCGACAGGCTTCTGGGGCCAACGTCCTGACTTTC.

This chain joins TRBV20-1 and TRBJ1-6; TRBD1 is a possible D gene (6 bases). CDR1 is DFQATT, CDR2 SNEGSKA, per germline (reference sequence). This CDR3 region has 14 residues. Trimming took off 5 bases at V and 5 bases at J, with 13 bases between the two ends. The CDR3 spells CSAQRDTDNSPLHF. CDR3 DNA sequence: TGCAGTGCTCAAAGGGACACTGATAATTCACCCCTCCACTTT.

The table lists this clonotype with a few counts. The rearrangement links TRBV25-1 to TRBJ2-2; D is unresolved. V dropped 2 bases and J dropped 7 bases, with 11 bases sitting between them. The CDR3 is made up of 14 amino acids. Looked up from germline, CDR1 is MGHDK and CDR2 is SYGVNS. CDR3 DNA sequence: TGTGCCAGCAGTGAACGCAGGAAGGGCGGGGAGCTGTTTTTT. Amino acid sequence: CASSERRKGGELFF.

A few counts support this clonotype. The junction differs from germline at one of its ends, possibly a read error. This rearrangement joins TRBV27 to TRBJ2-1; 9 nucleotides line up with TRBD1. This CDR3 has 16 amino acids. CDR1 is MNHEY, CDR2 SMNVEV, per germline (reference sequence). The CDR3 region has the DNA TGTGCCAGCAGTACAAAACAGGGGGCGTCAACTCTCTTCCGGGCCTTC. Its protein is CASSTKQGASTLFRAF.

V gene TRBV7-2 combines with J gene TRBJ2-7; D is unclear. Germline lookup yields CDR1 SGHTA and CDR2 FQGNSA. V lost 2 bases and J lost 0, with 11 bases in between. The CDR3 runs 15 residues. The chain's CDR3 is CASSLISSLSYEQYF. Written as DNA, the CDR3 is TGTGCCAGCAGCTTAATATCCAGTCTCTCCTACGAGCAGTACTTC.

CDR3 coding DNA: TGTGCCAGTAGTATTATAGCGGGAAACAATGAGCAGTTCTTC. It codes for CASSIIAGNNEQFF. This chain connects TRBV19 to TRBJ2-1, with TRBD2 identical over 8 bases. The germline CDR1 and CDR2 sequences are LNHDA and SQIVND (reference sequence). The CDR3 totals 14 residues. V shed 3 bases, J shed 5 bases, and the junction held 3 bases outside the gene matches.

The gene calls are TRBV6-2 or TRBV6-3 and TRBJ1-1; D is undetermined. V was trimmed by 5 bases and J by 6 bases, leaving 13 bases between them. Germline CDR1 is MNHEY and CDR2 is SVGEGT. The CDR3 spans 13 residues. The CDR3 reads CASSQVLRAEAFF. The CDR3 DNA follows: TGTGCCAGCAGTCAAGTCCTTAGGGCTGAAGCTTTCTTT.

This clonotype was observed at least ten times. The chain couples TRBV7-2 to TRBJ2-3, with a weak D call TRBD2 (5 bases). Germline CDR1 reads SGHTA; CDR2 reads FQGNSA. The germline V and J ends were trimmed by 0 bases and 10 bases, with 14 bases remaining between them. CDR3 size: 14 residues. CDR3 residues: CASSLAGIRVAQYF. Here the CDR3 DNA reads TGTGCCAGCAGCTTAGCCGGGATCCGGGTCGCGCAGTATTTT.

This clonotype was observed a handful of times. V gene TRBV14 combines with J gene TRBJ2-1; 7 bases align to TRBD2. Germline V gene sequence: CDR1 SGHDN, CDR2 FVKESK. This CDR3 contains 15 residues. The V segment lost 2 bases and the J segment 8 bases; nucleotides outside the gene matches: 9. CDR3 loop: CASSQPLTSSDEQFF. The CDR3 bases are TGTGCCAGCAGCCAACCCTTGACTAGCTCGGATGAGCAGTTCTTC.

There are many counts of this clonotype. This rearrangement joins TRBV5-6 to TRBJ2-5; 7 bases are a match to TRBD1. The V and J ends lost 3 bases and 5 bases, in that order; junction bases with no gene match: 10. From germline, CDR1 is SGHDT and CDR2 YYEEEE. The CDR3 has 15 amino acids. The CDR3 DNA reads TGTGCCAGCAGCTCTAGGCTCGACAGGGCGGAGACCCAGTACTTC. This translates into CASSSRLDRAETQYF. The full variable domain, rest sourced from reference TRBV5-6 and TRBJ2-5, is DAGVTQSPTHLIKTRGQQVTLRCSPKSGHDTVSWYQQALGQGPQFIFQYYEEEERQRGNFPDRFSGHQFPNYSSELNVNALLLGDSALYLCASSSRLDRAETQYFGPGTRLLVL.

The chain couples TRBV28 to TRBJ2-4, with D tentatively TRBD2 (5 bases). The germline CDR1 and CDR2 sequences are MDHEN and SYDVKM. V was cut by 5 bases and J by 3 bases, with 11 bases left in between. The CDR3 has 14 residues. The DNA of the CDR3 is TGTGCCAGCAGTCCGGGGTCGGGCAAAAACATTCAGTACTTC. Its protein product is CASSPGSGKNIQYF.

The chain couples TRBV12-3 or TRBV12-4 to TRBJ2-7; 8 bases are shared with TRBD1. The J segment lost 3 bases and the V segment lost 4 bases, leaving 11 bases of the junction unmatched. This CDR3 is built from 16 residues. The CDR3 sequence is CASSSSGTGENYEQYV. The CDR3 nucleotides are TGTGCCAGCAGTTCTTCCGGGACAGGAGAGAACTACGAGCAGTACGTC.